This T cell receptor beta chain appears in the sequencing data of a study of T cells after yellow fever vaccination. Whole-study findings and limits: Primary-vaccination clones mostly resurfaced post-booster (roughly 97% CD4, roughly 90% CD8).

J lost 2 bases, V lost 0 bases, and 5 bases had no gene match. The CDR3 is 15 residues long. CDR1 and CDR2 from the germline V gene are DFQATT and SNEGSKA (reference sequence). TCRdb recomputed calls from the 5' RACE reads with MiXCR, one row per CDR3 protein. The sample lists around 100,000 distinct CDR3 sequences; roughly 8.9% were seen once. This clonotype was counted ten times or more. The antigen is not known. This sequence originates from a man aged 25 to 40 who received the YFV17D yellow fever vaccine. The chain employs TRBV20-1 and TRBJ2-5; 8 positions agree with TRBD2. The sample here was CD8+ T cells sorted from PBMCs, taken 45 days after the yellow fever booster vaccination. The CDR3 loop is CSARDWIAGQETQYF. DNA for the CDR3: TGCAGTGCTAGAGATTGGATAGCGGGGCAAGAGACCCAGTACTTC.